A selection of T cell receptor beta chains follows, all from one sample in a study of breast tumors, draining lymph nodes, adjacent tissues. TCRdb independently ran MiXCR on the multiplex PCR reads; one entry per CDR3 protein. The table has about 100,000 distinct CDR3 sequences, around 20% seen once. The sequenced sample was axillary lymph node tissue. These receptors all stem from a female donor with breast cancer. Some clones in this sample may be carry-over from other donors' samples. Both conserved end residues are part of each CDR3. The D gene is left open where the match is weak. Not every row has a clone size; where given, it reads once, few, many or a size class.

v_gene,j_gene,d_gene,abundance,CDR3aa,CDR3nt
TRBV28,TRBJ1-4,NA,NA,CASINRATNEKLFF,TGTGCCAGCATTAACAGAGCAACTAATGAAAAACTGTTTTTT
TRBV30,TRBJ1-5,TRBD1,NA,CAWGSGQGRNQPQHF,TGTGCCTGGGGGTCGGGACAGGGTCGCAATCAGCCCCAGCATTTT
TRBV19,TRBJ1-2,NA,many,CASSSGRLGYGYTF,TGTGCCAGTAGTTCAGGTCGACTAGGCTATGGCTACACCTTC
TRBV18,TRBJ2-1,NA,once,CASSLTSLNEQFF,TGTGCCAGCTCACTGACTAGTTTGAATGAGCAGTTCTTC
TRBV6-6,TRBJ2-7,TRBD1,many,CASSSTGTGDLYGEQYF,TGTGCCAGCAGTTCGACCGGGACAGGGGACCTCTACGGCGAGCAGTACTTC
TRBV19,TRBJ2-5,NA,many,CASSIGGQETQYF,TGTGCCAGTAGTATAGGAGGGCAAGAGACCCAGTACTTC
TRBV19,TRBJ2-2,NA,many,CASSIDLDTGELFF,TGTGCCAGTAGTATAGATCTGGACACCGGGGAGCTGTTTTTT
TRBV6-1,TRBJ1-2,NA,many,CASGGGYNYGYTF,TGTGCCTCCGGAGGGGGGTACAACTATGGCTACACCTTC
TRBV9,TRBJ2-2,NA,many,CASSVAQRNTGELFF,TGTGCCAGCAGCGTAGCACAGCGGAACACCGGGGAGCTGTTTTTT
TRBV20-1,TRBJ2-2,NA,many,CSATRGRGNTGELFF,TGCAGTGCTACCCGTGGACGGGGGAACACCGGGGAGCTGTTTTTT
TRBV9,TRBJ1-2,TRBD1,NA,CASSSGTGLPNYGYTF,TGTGCCAGCAGCTCAGGGACAGGGCTACCCAACTATGGCTACACCTTC
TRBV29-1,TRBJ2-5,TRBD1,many,CSVRQGDETQYF,TGCAGCGTTAGACAGGGGGATGAGACCCAGTACTTC
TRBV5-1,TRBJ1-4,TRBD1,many,CASSPFTDRGRSEKLFF,TGCGCCAGCAGCCCATTTACAGACAGGGGGCGTTCTGAAAAACTGTTTTTT
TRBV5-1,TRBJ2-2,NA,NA,CASSFFGESGELFF,TGCGCCAGCAGCTTTTTCGGGGAGTCCGGGGAGCTGTTTTTT
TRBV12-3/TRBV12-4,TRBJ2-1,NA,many,CASSFGTKYNEQFF,TGTGCCAGCAGTTTCGGGACGAAGTACAATGAGCAGTTCTTC
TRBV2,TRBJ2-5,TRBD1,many,CASREGQGPETQYF,TGTGCCAGCAGAGAAGGACAGGGGCCGGAGACCCAGTACTTC
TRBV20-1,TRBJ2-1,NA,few,CSARDRRAPYNEQFF,TGCAGTGCTAGAGATCGGAGGGCGCCCTACAATGAGCAGTTCTTC
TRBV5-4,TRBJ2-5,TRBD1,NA,CASSQGQVGETQYF,TGTGCCAGCAGCCAGGGACAGGTGGGAGAGACCCAGTACTTC
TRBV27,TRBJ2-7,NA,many,CASSLEGRNYEQYF,TGTGCCAGCAGCCTCGAGGGGAGGAACTACGAGCAGTACTTC
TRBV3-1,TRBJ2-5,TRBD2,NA,CASSQGLAGGGRETQYF,TGTGCCAGCAGCCAAGGACTAGCGGGTGGGGGCAGAGAGACCCAGTACTTC
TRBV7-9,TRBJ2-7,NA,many,CASSLAAAYEQYF,TGTGCCAGCAGCTTAGCGGCAGCCTACGAGCAGTACTTC
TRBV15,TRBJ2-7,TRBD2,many,CATSTSGRTYEQYF,TGTGCCACCAGCACTAGCGGGAGGACCTACGAGCAGTACTTC
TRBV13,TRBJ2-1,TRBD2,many,CASSLGLAEYNEQFF,TGTGCCAGCAGCTTAGGACTAGCGGAATACAATGAGCAGTTCTTC
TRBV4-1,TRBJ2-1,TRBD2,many,CASSQGGRGNFNEQFF,TGCGCCAGCAGCCAAGGAGGGAGGGGCAACTTCAATGAGCAGTTCTTC
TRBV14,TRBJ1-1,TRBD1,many,CASSPDRVFWYTEAFF,TGTGCCAGCAGCCCGGACAGGGTGTTTTGGTACACTGAAGCTTTCTTT
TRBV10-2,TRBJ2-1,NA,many,CASSVGSYNEQFF,TGCGCCAGCAGTGTGGGCTCCTACAATGAGCAGTTCTTC
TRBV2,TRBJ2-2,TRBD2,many,CASSGTSVGELFF,TGTGCCAGCAGCGGGACTAGCGTCGGGGAGCTGTTTTTT
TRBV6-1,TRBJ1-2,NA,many,CASSEQGVYGYTF,TGTGCCAGCAGTGAACAGGGCGTCTATGGCTACACCTTC
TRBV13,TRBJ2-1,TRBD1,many,CASSLWDREERGEQFF,TGTGCCAGCAGCCTCTGGGACAGGGAGGAAAGGGGTGAGCAGTTCTTC
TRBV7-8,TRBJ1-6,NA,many,CASSGSVYNSPLHF,TGTGCCAGCAGTGGTAGCGTCTATAATTCACCCCTCCACTTT
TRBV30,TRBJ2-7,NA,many,CAWSASGLEQYF,TGTGCCTGGAGTGCGTCAGGGCTCGAGCAGTACTTC
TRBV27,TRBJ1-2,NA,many,CASSFMRGSPNYGYTF,TGTGCCAGCAGTTTTATGAGGGGGTCGCCTAACTATGGCTACACCTTC
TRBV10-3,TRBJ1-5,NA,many,CAISERDLPDQPQHF,TGTGCCATCAGTGAGAGGGACCTGCCGGATCAGCCCCAGCATTTT
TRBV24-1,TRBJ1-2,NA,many,CATSEEGLDGYTF,TGTGCCACCAGTGAGGAGGGTTTGGATGGCTACACCTTC
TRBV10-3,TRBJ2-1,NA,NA,CAISGRGRSEQLF,TGTGCCATCTCTGGCAGGGGGAGGAGTGAGCAGCTCTTC
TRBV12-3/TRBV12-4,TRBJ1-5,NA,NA,CASRLSGQPNQPQHF,TGTGCCAGCAGGCTCTCCGGACAGCCCAATCAGCCCCAGCATTTT
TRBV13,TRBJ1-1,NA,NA,CASSLAYGGSAEAFF,TGTGCCAGCAGCTTAGCGTATGGGGGTTCAGCTGAAGCTTTCTTT
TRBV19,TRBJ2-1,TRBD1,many,CASSMAGTGWDEQFF,TGTGCCAGTAGTATGGCCGGGACAGGGTGGGATGAGCAGTTCTTC
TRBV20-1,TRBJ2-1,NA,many,CSAVGPSSYNEQFF,TGCAGTGCTGTTGGGCCCAGCTCCTACAATGAGCAGTTCTTC
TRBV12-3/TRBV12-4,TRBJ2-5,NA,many,CASSPSLETQYF,TGTGCCAGCAGCCCTTCATTGGAGACCCAGTACTTC
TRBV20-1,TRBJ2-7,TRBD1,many,CSAKPAGQGSHEQYF,TGCAGTGCTAAACCGGCGGGACAGGGTAGTCACGAGCAGTACTTC
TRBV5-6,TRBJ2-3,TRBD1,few,CASGRQGGTDTQYF,TGTGCCAGCGGTCGACAGGGGGGCACAGATACGCAGTATTTT
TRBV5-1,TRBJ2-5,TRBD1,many,CASSQSGQKETQYF,TGCGCCAGCAGTCAATCGGGACAGAAAGAGACCCAGTACTTC
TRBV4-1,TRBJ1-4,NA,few,CASSQDRVKEKLFF,TGCGCCAGCAGCCAAGATCGGGTTAAAGAAAAACTGTTTTTT
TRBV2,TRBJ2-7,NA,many,CASRDYEQYF,TGTGCCAGCAGGGACTACGAGCAGTACTTC
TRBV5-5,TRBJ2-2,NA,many,CASSFPDTTGELFF,TGTGCCAGCAGCTTCCCGGATACCACCGGGGAGCTGTTTTTT
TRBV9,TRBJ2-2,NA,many,CASSAGDSFTGELFF,TGTGCCAGCAGCGCCGGGGACTCCTTCACCGGGGAGCTGTTTTTT
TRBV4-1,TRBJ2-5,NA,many,CASSQQLNAGETQYF,TGCGCCAGCAGCCAACAACTCAACGCGGGGGAGACCCAGTACTTC
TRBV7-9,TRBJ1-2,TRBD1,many,CASSPTGVPYGYTF,TGTGCCAGCAGCCCGACAGGGGTTCCCTATGGCTACACCTTC
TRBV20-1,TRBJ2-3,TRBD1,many,CSARGTGSTDTQYF,TGCAGTGCTAGGGGGACAGGGAGCACAGATACGCAGTATTTT